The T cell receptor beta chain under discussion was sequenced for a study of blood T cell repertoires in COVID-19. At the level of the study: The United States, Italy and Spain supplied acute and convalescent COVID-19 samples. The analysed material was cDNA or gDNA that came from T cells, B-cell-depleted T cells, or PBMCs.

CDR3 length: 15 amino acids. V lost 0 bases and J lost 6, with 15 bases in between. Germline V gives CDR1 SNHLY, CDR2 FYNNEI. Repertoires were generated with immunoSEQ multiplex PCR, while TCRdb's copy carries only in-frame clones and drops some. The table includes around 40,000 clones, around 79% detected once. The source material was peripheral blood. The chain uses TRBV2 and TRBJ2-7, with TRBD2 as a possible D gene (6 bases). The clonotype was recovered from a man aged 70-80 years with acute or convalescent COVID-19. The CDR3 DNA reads TGTGCCAGCAGTGAAGCGCCTCGGGAGTCCGGCGAGCAGTACTTC. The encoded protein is CASSEAPRESGEQYF.